Below, 24 T cell receptor beta chains from the same sample are listed, as sequenced in a study of shared T cell receptors in the human thymus. Sequencing was performed with immunoSEQ multiplex PCR; in TCRdb, only in-frame clones are kept and a portion is missing. The sample shows about 710,000 clones, roughly 86% of them seen only once. The same sample was also studied in work on human thymus T cells.

The sequencing sample was made of thymocytes. The source is a boy in the first two years of life with a congenital heart defect.

In its sample, this clone was seen a few times. The chain combines TRBV28 with TRBJ2-1; D unresolved. CDR3 length: 12 amino acids. V gave up 3 bases and J gave up 15 bases, with 15 bases separating them. CDR1 is MDHEN and CDR2 is SYDVKM in the germline V gene. CDR3 residues: CASSFSDWSMFF. DNA for the CDR3: TGTGCCAGCAGTTTCAGCGACTGGAGCATGTTCTTC. Combining the CDR3 with reference TRBV28 and TRBJ2-1 gives the whole variable domain DVKVTQSSRYLVKRTGEKVFLECVQDMDHENMFWYRQDPGLGLRLIYFSYDVKMKEKGDIPEGYSVSREKKERFSLILESASTNQTSMYLCASSFSDWSMFFGPGTRLTVL.

This clone was detected once. This rearrangement joins TRBV19 to TRBJ1-5; D is uncertain. This CDR3 region has 16 residues. V was shortened by 5 bases and J by 0 bases, with 14 bases between the two germline ends. Germline V gene data show CDR1 as LNHDA and CDR2 as SQIVND (reference sequence). The CDR3 sequence: CASSSGFDDSNQPQHF. CDR3 nucleotide sequence: TGTGCCAGTAGTTCGGGGTTCGATGATAGCAATCAGCCCCAGCATTTT.

This rearrangement joins TRBV28 to TRBJ1-2; D possibly corresponds to TRBD1 (6 bases). CDR1 is MDHEN and CDR2 is SYDVKM in the germline V gene. The CDR3 loop spans 16 amino acids. V was trimmed by 1 base and J by 7 bases, leaving 19 bases between them. For the CDR3, the DNA is TGTGCCAGCAGTTTATTTATGGGGGGCCGGGAGGGTGGCTACACCTTC. Its protein is CASSLFMGGREGGYTF.

The CDR3 DNA is TGCGCCAGCAGCCGTTCCACTCCCCCTGTACCTGAAGCTTTCTTT. Translating it yields CASSRSTPPVPEAFF. The chain combines TRBV5-1 with TRBJ1-1; no clear D gene. The CDR3 is made up of 15 amino acids. The V and J ends lost 4 bases and 6 bases respectively, with 19 bases between them. Per the germline V gene, CDR1 is SGHRS and CDR2 is YFSETQ. The full variable domain, rest sourced from reference TRBV5-1 and TRBJ1-1, is KAGVTQTPRYLIKTRGQQVTLSCSPISGHRSVSWYQQTPGQGLQFLFEYFSETQRNKGNFPGRFSGRQFSNSRSEMNVSTLELGDSALYLCASSRSTPPVPEAFFGQGTRLTVV.

This clone occurred once. The chain links TRBV4-3 to TRBJ1-1; maybe TRBD1 (6 bases). Per the germline V gene, CDR1 is LGHNA and CDR2 is YSLEER. Trimming stripped 1 base from V and 0 bases from J, with 9 bases between. The CDR3 covers 15 residues. The CDR3, as DNA: TGCGCCAGCAGCCAAGGAGGACAGCTGAACACTGAAGCTTTCTTT. As protein: CASSQGGQLNTEAFF.

As concerns this clone: Other DNA sequences in the sample encode the same CDR3. V is TRBV7-9 and J is TRBJ2-5; 8 bases match TRBD1. The CDR3 length is 14 residues. CDR1 is SEHNR, CDR2 FQNEAQ, per germline (reference sequence). V was pared by 4 bases and J by 2 bases, with 3 bases of the junction left unmatched. CDR3 sequence reads: CASSSRTGQETQYF. The DNA of the CDR3 is TGTGCCAGCAGCTCGAGGACAGGGCAAGAGACCCAGTACTTC.

V is TRBV4-3 and J is TRBJ2-7; D is perhaps TRBD2 (5 bases). CDR1 is LGHNA and CDR2 is YSLEER in the germline V gene. There are 16 residues in the CDR3. V was clipped by 0 bases and J by 2 bases, with 14 bases between them. The CDR3 protein is CASSQDSATFPYEQYF. The CDR3 DNA is TGCGCCAGCAGCCAAGATAGCGCCACCTTCCCCTACGAGCAGTACTTC.

This sequence joins TRBV9 and TRBJ2-1, with D uncertain. The germline V gene encodes CDR1 SGDLS and CDR2 YYNGEE. The CDR3 is 12 amino acids. V lost 3 bases to trimming and J lost 2 bases, with 3 bases between them. CDR3 sequence reads: CASSDTYNEQFF. The CDR3 DNA sequence: TGTGCCAGCAGCGACACCTACAATGAGCAGTTCTTC.

This clone was counted once. V and J are TRBV5-1 and TRBJ1-1; weak D call: TRBD1 (6 bases). The germline V gene encodes CDR1 SGHRS and CDR2 YFSETQ. The CDR3 loop spans 14 amino acids. Trimming shortened V by 4 bases and J by 6 bases, and 16 bases separated the two germline ends. This CDR3 reads CASSVIRGSAEAFF. The CDR3 DNA reads TGCGCCAGCAGCGTAATCAGGGGATCGGCTGAAGCTTTCTTT.

The V gene is TRBV28, the J gene TRBJ1-5; 8 bases are shared with TRBD1. The CDR3 runs to 15 residues. CDR1 and CDR2 from the germline V gene are MDHEN and SYDVKM. Losses at the gene ends were 3 bases for V and 7 bases for J; bases not matched to a gene: 8. The CDR3 coding sequence is TGTGCCAGCAGTTTCGGTGTGGACAGGGACCAGCCCCAGCATTTT. Its translation is CASSFGVDRDQPQHF.

The V gene is TRBV29-1, the J gene TRBJ1-3; 7 positions match TRBD1. The J segment lost 1 base and the V segment lost 3 bases, leaving 3 bases of the junction unmatched. The germline CDR1 and CDR2 sequences are SQVTM and ANQGSEA. The CDR3 length is 14 residues. CDR3 sequence (DNA): TGCAGCGTTGACGTGGGACAGTCTGGAAACACCATATATTTT. This sequence encodes CSVDVGQSGNTIYF.

V is TRBV19 and J is TRBJ2-7; D is unresolved. Trimming took 5 bases from V and 0 from J, leaving 17 bases between them. The CDR3 is made up of 16 amino acids. Germline CDR1 is LNHDA and CDR2 is SQIVND (reference sequence). CDR3 DNA sequence: TGTGCCAGTAGTCTCCATCACAGTGGTTACTCCTACGAGCAGTACTTC. Translation gives CASSLHHSGYSYEQYF.

The gene calls are TRBV28 and TRBJ1-1; D may be TRBD1 (6 bases). Looked up from germline, CDR1 is MDHEN and CDR2 is SYDVKM. The germline V and J ends were trimmed by 4 bases and 6 bases, with 12 bases remaining between them. This CDR3 contains 13 residues. In nucleotides, the CDR3 is TGTGCCAGCAGTTCTTTGACAGGTTCTGAAGCTTTCTTT. Translated: CASSSLTGSEAFF.

The chain links TRBV9 to TRBJ1-1; D ambiguous. Trimming pared 0 bases from V and 1 base from J, leaving 7 bases between. Per germline, CDR1 SGDLS and CDR2 YYNGEE. CDR3 length equals 14 residues. Here the CDR3 DNA reads TGTGCCAGCAGCGTAGTGGCGGAGAACACTGAAGCTTTCTTT. Encoded protein: CASSVVAENTEAFF.

The chain has TRBV7-2 and TRBJ2-7, with TRBD1 matching over 7 bases. Germline assignment: CDR1 SGHTA and CDR2 FQGNSA. This CDR3 region has 12 residues. The V gene end was trimmed by 11 bases and the J gene end by 6 bases; junction bases not matched to a gene: 10. The CDR3 loop is CASDPRGSEQYF. The CDR3 DNA reads TGTGCCTCCGACCCCAGGGGGTCCGAGCAGTACTTC. Supplemented by reference TRBV7-2 and TRBJ2-7, the full variable domain reads GAGVSQSPSNKVTEKGKDVELRCDPISGHTALYWYRQSLGQGLEFLIYFQGNSAPDKSGLPSDRFSAERTGGSVSTLTIQRTQQEDSAVYLCASDPRGSEQYFGPGTRLTVT.

V and J are TRBV10-3 and TRBJ1-5, with 11 bases fitting TRBD1. The CDR3 contains 12 residues. The ends lost 8 bases at V and 7 bases at J; junction bases unmatched: 1. The germline CDR1 and CDR2 sequences are ENHRY and SYGVKD. The CDR3 DNA reads TGTGCCATCGGGGACAGGGGGCAGCCCCAGCATTTT. This translates into CAIGDRGQPQHF.

This clone was seen more than once but under ten times. The chain uses TRBV7-6 and TRBJ1-4; D might be TRBD1 (5 bases). Germline values: CDR1 SGHVS, CDR2 FNYEAQ. The V and J ends lost 6 bases and 11 bases respectively, with 10 bases between them. The CDR3 is 11 residues long. The CDR3 here is CASRQEGKLFF. CDR3 nucleotides: TGTGCCAGCAGACAGGAGGGTAAACTGTTTTTT.

The CDR3, as DNA: TGCGCCAGCAGCCCTCCCTTGGGAGCGAACACTGAAGCTTTCTTT. Translating gives CASSPPLGANTEAFF. The chain recombines TRBV4-3 with TRBJ1-1, with unresolved D. CDR1 is LGHNA, CDR2 YSLEER, per germline. This CDR3 spans 15 amino acids. V gave up 4 bases and J gave up 1 base, with 13 bases separating them.

The DNA of the CDR3 is TGTGCCAGCAGCCAAGGGACTAGCGGGAGCTTCGCCACCGGGGAGCTGTTTTTT. It translates to CASSQGTSGSFATGELFF. V gene TRBV14 combines with J gene TRBJ2-2; 13 bases are a match to TRBD2. The CDR3 spans 18 residues. V dropped 1 base and J dropped 4; count of bases not matched to a gene: 6. Germline CDR1 is SGHDN and CDR2 is FVKESK.

The gene calls are TRBV28 and TRBJ2-7, with D maybe TRBD1 (6 bases). The CDR3 is 16 residues long. Germline V gene sequence: CDR1 MDHEN, CDR2 SYDVKM. Trimming took 2 bases from V and 1 from J, leaving 15 bases between them. This chain's CDR3 is CASSLQGPIMSYEQYF. The CDR3, as DNA: TGTGCCAGCAGTTTACAGGGGCCCATAATGTCCTACGAGCAGTACTTC.

V is TRBV2 and J is TRBJ1-1, with 9 bases lining up with TRBD1. The V and J ends lost 4 bases and 5 bases, in that order; junction bases with no gene match: 8. The CDR3 has 15 residues. The V gene's germline CDR1 is SNHLY and CDR2 FYNNEI. As DNA, the CDR3 is TGTGCCAGCAGTGCGACGACAGGGGGGTTGACTGAAGCTTTCTTT. It specifies CASSATTGGLTEAFF.

V is TRBV11-2 and J is TRBJ2-1, with 8 bases that match TRBD2. There are 15 residues in the CDR3. Germline lookup yields CDR1 SGHAT and CDR2 FQNNGV. J lost 6 bases, V lost 5 bases, and 9 bases had no gene match. CDR3 sequence: CASSAGLAGFNEQFF. In DNA form, the CDR3 reads TGTGCCAGCAGCGCAGGGTTAGCGGGGTTCAATGAGCAGTTCTTC.

In DNA form, the CDR3 reads TGCGCCAGCAGCCTAGCACTAGCGACTCAACCTTGGGGCAAAAACATTCAGTACTTC. It yields the protein CASSLALATQPWGKNIQYF. The chain carries TRBV4-1 and TRBJ2-4; 7 nucleotides match TRBD2. The CDR3 sequence is 19 residues long. V dropped 4 bases and J dropped 3; count of bases not matched to a gene: 18. Germline V CDR1 and CDR2: MGHRA, YSYEKL.

This chain uses TRBV11-1 with TRBJ1-4, with D hard to call. The CDR3 contains 15 residues. The germline V gene has CDR1 SGHAT and CDR2 FQDESV (reference sequence). Trimming left V 3 bases short and J 8 bases short, with 16 bases between. The CDR3 DNA is TGTGCCAGCAGCTTTAGTTGGGGAGTTGGCGAAAAACTGTTTTTT. Its translation: CASSFSWGVGEKLFF.